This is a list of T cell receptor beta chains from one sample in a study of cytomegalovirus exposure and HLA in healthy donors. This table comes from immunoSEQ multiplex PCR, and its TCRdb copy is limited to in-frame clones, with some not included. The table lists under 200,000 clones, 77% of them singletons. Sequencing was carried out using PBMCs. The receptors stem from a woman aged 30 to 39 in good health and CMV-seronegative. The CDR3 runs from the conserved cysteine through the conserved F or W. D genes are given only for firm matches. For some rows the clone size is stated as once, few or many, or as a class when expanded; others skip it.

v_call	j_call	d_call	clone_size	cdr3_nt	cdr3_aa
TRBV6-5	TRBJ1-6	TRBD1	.	TGTGCCAGCAGCCGGGACAGGGGAGGGTCACCCCTCCACTTT	CASSRDRGGSPLHF
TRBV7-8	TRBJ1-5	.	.	TGTGCCAGCAGCGCACCGGCACGGGCAGGGGATCAGCCCCAGCATTTT	CASSAPARAGDQPQHF
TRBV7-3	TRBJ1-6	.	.	TGTGCCAGCAGCTTAACCCCGAGGTCGCCCAATTCACCCCTCCACTTT	CASSLTPRSPNSPLHF
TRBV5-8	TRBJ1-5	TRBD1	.	TGTGCCAGCACGACGGGACAGGATAGCAATCAGCCCCAGCATTTT	CASTTGQDSNQPQHF
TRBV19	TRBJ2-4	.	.	TGTGCCAGTAGTATAGACCGCCTGGCCTATTTTACGGGCAAAAACATTCAGTACTTC	CASSIDRLAYFTGKNIQYF
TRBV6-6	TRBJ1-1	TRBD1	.	TGTGCCAGCAGCGGACAGGGGGTCACTGAAGCTTTCTTT	CASSGQGVTEAFF
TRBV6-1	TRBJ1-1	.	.	TGTGCCAGCAGTGAATTCCAGGGCGGCACTGAAGCTTTCTTT	CASSEFQGGTEAFF
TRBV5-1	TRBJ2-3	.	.	TGCGCCAGCAGCTCTCATTCTAGCGCCCCTACGCAGTATTTT	CASSSHSSAPTQYF
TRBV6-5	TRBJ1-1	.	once	TGTGCCAGCACCCCGTGGGAGGGGTTGAACACTGAAGCTTTCTTT	CASTPWEGLNTEAFF
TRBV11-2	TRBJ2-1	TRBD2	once	TGTGCCAGCAGCTCCAGCAACCGGGGGGGCTATGACAATGAGCAGTTCTTC	CASSSSNRGGYDNEQFF
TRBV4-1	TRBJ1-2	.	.	TGCGCCAGCAGCCAAGGAGACGGGAACTATGGCTACACCTTC	CASSQGDGNYGYTF
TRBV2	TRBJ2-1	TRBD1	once	TGTGCCAGCAGCCGACAGACAGGGGAGTTCAATGAGCAGTTCTTC	CASSRQTGEFNEQFF
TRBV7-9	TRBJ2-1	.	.	TGTGCCAGCAGCTCCAGGGGTTCCTACAATGAGCAGTTCTTC	CASSSRGSYNEQFF
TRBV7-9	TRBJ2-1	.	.	TGTGCCAGCAGCCCCGGAGGGAATGAGCAGTTCTTC	CASSPGGNEQFF
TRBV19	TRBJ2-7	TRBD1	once	TGTGCCAGTAGTATTGAGACAGGGTACGAGCAGTACTTC	CASSIETGYEQYF
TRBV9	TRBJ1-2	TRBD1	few	TGTGCCAGCAGCGTAGGGACAGGGGGGGTACATGGCTACACCTTC	CASSVGTGGVHGYTF
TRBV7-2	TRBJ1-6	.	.	TGTGCCAGCACTCTCAATACGGACACCCTAATGTCCCTCCACTTT	CASTLNTDTLMSLHF
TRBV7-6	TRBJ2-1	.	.	TGTGCCAGCAGCTTATTCGCGGGACTGGATAACAATGAGCAGTTCTTC	CASSLFAGLDNNEQFF
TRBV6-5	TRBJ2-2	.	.	TGTGCCAGCAAGAGGGGGATGACCGGGGAGCTGTTTTTT	CASKRGMTGELFF
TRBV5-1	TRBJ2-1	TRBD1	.	TGCGCCAGCAGCCCCAGTCCCGGGACAGTGGATGAGCAGTTCTTC	CASSPSPGTVDEQFF
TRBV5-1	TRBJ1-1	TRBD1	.	TGCGCCAGCAGCTTGGGACAGGGGAGCTCGAACACTGAAGCTTTCTTT	CASSLGQGSSNTEAFF
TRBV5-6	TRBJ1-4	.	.	TGTGCCAGCAGCTTGGGGGGGGAGGGCGACGAAAAACTGTTTTTT	CASSLGGEGDEKLFF
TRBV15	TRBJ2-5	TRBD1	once	TGTGCCACCGGCAGAGATAGCTTAGGACGGGACAGGCCGAACTTC	CATGRDSLGRDRPNF
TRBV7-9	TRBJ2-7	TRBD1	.	TGTGCCAGCACCCTGGGACAGACTGCCTACGAGCAGTACTTC	CASTLGQTAYEQYF
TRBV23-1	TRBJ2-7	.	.	TGCGCCAGCAGTCGCGCGAGGGGGACGGACCTGTACGAGCAGTACTTC	CASSRARGTDLYEQYF
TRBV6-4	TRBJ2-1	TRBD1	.	TGTGCCAGTTCCCCGACAGGGGCTTACAATGAGCAGTTCTTC	CASSPTGAYNEQFF
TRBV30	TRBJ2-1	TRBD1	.	TGTGCCTGGAGCCCGGGGACAGGGGCCCGCGAGCAGTTCTTC	CAWSPGTGAREQFF
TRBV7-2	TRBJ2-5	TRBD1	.	TGTGCCAGCAGCTTACGGGGACAGCCACACCAAGAGACCCAGTACTTC	CASSLRGQPHQETQYF